This T cell receptor (beta chain) was profiled in a study of blood T cell repertoires in COVID-19. This table comes from immunoSEQ multiplex PCR, and its TCRdb copy is limited to in-frame clones, with some not included. The sample has 75,000 to 100,000 clones; 85% to 90% are singletons. This sequence originates from a human donor in a cohort sampled during active COVID-19. Sequenced material: peripheral blood.

CDR3 DNA sequence: TGTGCCAGCAGCCCAGACTCTGGAAACACCATATATTTT. It encodes CASSPDSGNTIYF. V usage is TRBV7-6 and J usage is TRBJ1-3; D gene unclear. This CDR3 has 13 residues. Looked up from germline, CDR1 is SGHVS and CDR2 is FNYEAQ. Trimming took off 5 bases at V and 0 bases at J, with 5 bases between the two ends.